Listed below are T cell receptor beta chains from one sample, sequenced in a study of T cell repertoires in cytomegalovirus infection. MiXCR was run by TCRdb on the reads, yielding one entry per CDR3 protein. The data show 370,000 or so distinct CDR3 sequences, with just under 35% seen just once and roughly 12% held by the top ten. The antigens for these receptors are not known. Sequencing used cultured PBMCs, obtained from culture after CMV antigen stimulation. Receptor source: a human donor in good health (CMV status not recorded). Some clones in this sample may be carry-over from other donors' samples. The CDR3 runs from the conserved cysteine through the conserved F or W. A D gene is named only where the DNA matches it firmly. Clone size appears in some rows only: once, few, many, or a class for an expanded clone.

V: TRBV20-1
D: TRBD1
size: .
J: TRBJ1-2
DNA: TGCAGTGCCCCAGGGACAGGGGATGGCTACACCTTC
CDR3: CSAPGTGDGYTF

V: TRBV19
D: .
size: few
J: TRBJ2-3
DNA: TGTGCCAGTAGTATAGGGGTCACCCGGTGGACAGATACGCAGTATTTT
CDR3: CASSIGVTRWTDTQYF

V: TRBV3-1
D: .
size: .
J: TRBJ1-1
DNA: TGTGCCAGCAGCCAAAATGGGGGTGAAGCTTTCTTT
CDR3: CASSQNGGEAFF

V: TRBV2
D: .
size: many
J: TRBJ1-5
DNA: TGTGCCAGCAGCCTAGGGACGGCTAGCAATCAGCCCCAGCATTTT
CDR3: CASSLGTASNQPQHF

V: TRBV6-2/TRBV6-3
D: .
size: .
J: TRBJ2-1
DNA: TGTGCCAGCAGTTACTCTTACCTGGAGAATGAGCAGTTCTTC
CDR3: CASSYSYLENEQFF

V: TRBV25-1
D: .
size: .
J: TRBJ2-2
DNA: TGTGCCAGCAGTGATGAAGGTAGAGGGTCGAACACCGGGGAGCTGTTTTTT
CDR3: CASSDEGRGSNTGELFF

V: TRBV7-2
D: TRBD1
size: few
J: TRBJ1-2
DNA: TGTGCCAGCAGCTCCCCGACAGGGGCCGTCTACTATGGCTACACCTTC
CDR3: CASSSPTGAVYYGYTF

V: TRBV2
D: .
size: .
J: TRBJ2-7
DNA: TGTGCCAGCAAAGGAGAGTCAAGCGAGCAGTACTTC
CDR3: CASKGESSEQYF

V: TRBV7-8
D: .
size: .
J: TRBJ2-5
DNA: TGTGCCAGCAGCTTAGACCGGGGGGCGCGGGAGACCCAGTACTTC
CDR3: CASSLDRGARETQYF

V: TRBV24-1
D: .
size: few
J: TRBJ2-1
DNA: TGTGCCACCAGTGACCCCGATGAGGGGGTCTCCAATGAGCAGTTCTTC
CDR3: CATSDPDEGVSNEQFF

V: TRBV6-1
D: .
size: few
J: TRBJ1-4
DNA: TGTGCCAGCAATTCGTGGGCAACTAATGAAAAACTGTTTTTT
CDR3: CASNSWATNEKLFF

V: TRBV19
D: .
size: .
J: TRBJ2-7
DNA: TGTGCCAGTAGTACCGGGCATGGGGGATTCTACGAGCAGTACTTC
CDR3: CASSTGHGGFYEQYF

V: TRBV7-2
D: .
size: many
J: TRBJ2-2
DNA: TGTGCCAGCAGCCGGGACGGGTTCACCGGGGAGCTGTTTTTT
CDR3: CASSRDGFTGELFF

V: TRBV7-9
D: .
size: many
J: TRBJ2-1
DNA: TGTGCCAGCAGCTTCCAGGGCAATGAGCAGTTCTTC
CDR3: CASSFQGNEQFF

V: TRBV7-2
D: TRBD2
size: .
J: TRBJ2-7
DNA: TGTGCCAGCAGTCCAAGCGGGAGTAGGCATGACAAGCAGTACTTC
CDR3: CASSPSGSRHDKQYF

V: TRBV10-2
D: TRBD1
size: many
J: TRBJ2-7
DNA: TGCGCCAGCAGTGAGTGGACAGGGGACTACGAGCAGTACTTC
CDR3: CASSEWTGDYEQYF

V: TRBV4-3
D: TRBD2
size: .
J: TRBJ2-2
DNA: TGCGCCAGCAGCCAAGGGACTAGCTCCACCGGGGAGCTGTTTTTT
CDR3: CASSQGTSSTGELFF

V: TRBV7-9
D: TRBD2
size: once
J: TRBJ2-3
DNA: TGTGCCAGCAGCCGACTGACTAGCGCGAACACCCCAGATACGCAGTATTTT
CDR3: CASSRLTSANTPDTQYF

V: TRBV20-1
D: .
size: few
J: TRBJ1-3
DNA: TGCAGTGCTACACAGGCCAGCTCTGGAAACACCATATATTTT
CDR3: CSATQASSGNTIYF

V: TRBV7-2
D: .
size: few
J: TRBJ1-2
DNA: TGTGCCAGCAGCCCCGGCACTATCTGGTATGGCTACACCTTC
CDR3: CASSPGTIWYGYTF

V: TRBV19
D: .
size: .
J: TRBJ1-5
DNA: TGTGCCAGTAGTATAGACGGAACCGAGGGCAATCAGCCCCAGCATTTT
CDR3: CASSIDGTEGNQPQHF

V: TRBV5-1
D: TRBD1
size: .
J: TRBJ1-6
DNA: TGCGCCAGCAGCCCGGGACAGTCGGTCCTCCACTTT
CDR3: CASSPGQSVLHF

V: TRBV5-1
D: .
size: .
J: TRBJ1-5
DNA: TGCGCCAGCAGCTTGGAGGGGGGGCAGCACCAGCCCCAGCATTTT
CDR3: CASSLEGGQHQPQHF

V: TRBV20-1
D: .
size: .
J: TRBJ2-7
DNA: TGCAGTGCCACAGGGAGTCAGTACTTC
CDR3: CSATGSQYF

V: TRBV19
D: .
size: few
J: TRBJ2-3
DNA: TGTGCCAGTAATTTCAAAACGGGAGCTCAAGATACGCAGTATTTT
CDR3: CASNFKTGAQDTQYF

V: TRBV7-2
D: .
size: many
J: TRBJ1-2
DNA: TGTGCCAGCAGCTTAGCGCTCCCCCGTGGCTACACCTTC
CDR3: CASSLALPRGYTF

V: TRBV6-2/TRBV6-3
D: TRBD1
size: few
J: TRBJ1-5
DNA: TGTGCCAGCAGTTCGACAGGGGATTTCCCCCAGCATTTT
CDR3: CASSSTGDFPQHF

V: TRBV6-1
D: .
size: .
J: TRBJ2-1
DNA: TGTGCCAGCAGTTACTCTTGGAAGACTAATTATGAGCAGTTCTTC
CDR3: CASSYSWKTNYEQFF

V: TRBV12-3/TRBV12-4
D: .
size: .
J: TRBJ2-5
DNA: TGTGCCAGCCGTTTTTGGGCTAGCGTACGGGAGACCCAGTACTTC
CDR3: CASRFWASVRETQYF

V: TRBV7-6
D: TRBD1
size: .
J: TRBJ2-3
DNA: TGTGCCAGCAGCGACAGGGGTCGGGGTGCAGATACGCAGTATTTT
CDR3: CASSDRGRGADTQYF

V: TRBV11-3
D: TRBD1
size: few
J: TRBJ2-1
DNA: TGTGCCAGCAGCCCGCGACAGGGGGACATGAATGAGCAGTTCTTC
CDR3: CASSPRQGDMNEQFF

V: TRBV7-8
D: .
size: few
J: TRBJ2-5
DNA: TGTGCCAGCAGCTTAGTGGGTTCAGGATTCCAAGAGACCCAGTACTTC
CDR3: CASSLVGSGFQETQYF

V: TRBV4-1
D: .
size: few
J: TRBJ1-2
DNA: TGCGCCAGCAGCCAAGGCGGTGGGGGAAACTATGGCTACACCTTC
CDR3: CASSQGGGGNYGYTF

V: TRBV12-3/TRBV12-4
D: .
size: .
J: TRBJ1-2
DNA: TGTGCCAGCAGTATAAAAGTTTCGGTCTATGGCTACACCTTC
CDR3: CASSIKVSVYGYTF

V: TRBV4-3
D: .
size: .
J: TRBJ2-1
DNA: TGCGCCAGCAGCCAAGAGGCGGTCAGCTCCTACAATGAGCAGTTCTTC
CDR3: CASSQEAVSSYNEQFF

V: TRBV6-1
D: TRBD1
size: .
J: TRBJ2-3
DNA: TGTGCCACCCTCGGACAGGGCTTTTTATTTGATACGCAGTATTTT
CDR3: CATLGQGFLFDTQYF

V: TRBV29-1
D: .
size: .
J: TRBJ2-5
DNA: TGCAGCGTTGAAGTGGGGGCTGGGGGATTGATGGAGACCCAGTACTTC
CDR3: CSVEVGAGGLMETQYF